One sample yielded the 6 T cell receptor beta chains listed below, sequenced in a study of T cell changes during pregnancy in multiple sclerosis. Method: immunoSEQ multiplex PCR; TCRdb's copy keeps in-frame clones and lacks some. The repertoire includes approximately 58,000 clones, around 93% of them detected once, and approximately 0.15% sits in the top ten. The starting material was CD4+ T cells from peripheral blood mononuclear cells, obtained after pregnancy. The receptors come from a female donor in good health, enrolled as a control in a pregnancy study.

The V call is TRBV6-7, the J call TRBJ1-6, with 8 bases aligning to TRBD1. TRBV6-7 is flagged as an ORF with uncertain function. J was trimmed by 6 bases and V by 2 bases; bases with no gene match: 12. CDR3 length: 18 residues. CDR3 sequence (DNA): TGTGCCAGCAGTTACGGTGACAGGGGACGATTAGGTAATTCACCCCTCCACTTT. It is translated as CASSYGDRGRLGNSPLHF.

The chain has TRBV4-1 and TRBJ2-3; tentatively, D is TRBD2 (6 bases). The CDR3 runs to 16 residues. Per germline, CDR1 MGHRA and CDR2 YSYEKL. The V end lost 1 base, the J end lost 2 bases, and 13 bases lay between the germline ends. This CDR3 reads CASSQGGGVPTDTQYF. CDR3 bases: TGCGCCAGCAGCCAAGGGGGCGGGGTTCCCACAGATACGCAGTATTTT.

The gene calls are TRBV28 and TRBJ2-5; 12 bases align to TRBD2. V shed 5 bases and J 7 bases; nucleotides not matched to a gene: 5. The CDR3 is 14 residues long. Germline V CDR1 and CDR2: MDHEN, SYDVKM. CDR3 residues: CASSPSGGVGTQYF. The CDR3 DNA is TGTGCCAGCAGTCCTAGCGGGGGGGTGGGGACCCAGTACTTC.

This clone was seen once. The chain is built from TRBV7-9 and TRBJ2-7, with 9 nucleotides matching TRBD1. There are 16 residues in the CDR3. V lost 5 bases to trimming and J lost 3 bases; unmatched junction nucleotides: 11. From germline, CDR1 is SEHNR and CDR2 FQNEAQ (reference sequence). The CDR3 DNA reads TGTGCCAGCAGCCACGATCCGGGACAGGGAAGCTACGAGCAGTACTTC. It specifies CASSHDPGQGSYEQYF.

This clone was seen just once. CDR3 nucleotide sequence: TGTGCCAGCAGTTTTCGCCGGGGGGGCAGCGGGGAGCTGTTTTTT. Protein sequence: CASSFRRGGSGELFF. This sequence joins TRBV6-1 and TRBJ2-2, with TRBD2 matching 8 bases. The germline CDR1 and CDR2 sequences are MNHNS and SASEGT. J was trimmed by 7 bases and V by 5 bases; bases with no gene match: 9. The CDR3 is 15 amino acids.

This clone was detected once. V and J are TRBV7-2 and TRBJ2-1; 10 bases line up with TRBD2. The germline V gene encodes CDR1 SGHTA and CDR2 FQGNSA. Unmatched junction bases numbered 4, after V lost 0 bases and J lost 8 bases. This CDR3 contains 15 residues. The CDR3 sequence: CASSLAVAGGYEQFF. DNA of the CDR3: TGTGCCAGCAGCTTAGCGGTAGCGGGGGGCTATGAGCAGTTCTTC. The full variable domain, with the rest looked up from reference TRBV7-2 and TRBJ2-1, is GAGVSQSPSNKVTEKGKDVELRCDPISGHTALYWYRQSLGQGLEFLIYFQGNSAPDKSGLPSDRFSAERTGGSVSTLTIQRTQQEDSAVYLCASSLAVAGGYEQFFGPGTRLTVL.